This T cell receptor (beta chain) came from a study of cytomegalovirus exposure and HLA in healthy donors. Germline-derived CDR1 and CDR2 are GTSNPN and SVGIG (reference sequence). Trimming removed 1 base from V and 6 bases from J; junction bases left unmatched: 5. The CDR3 is 14 residues long. In the PCR, 60 Vbeta and 13 Jbeta primers were used. Data came from immunoSEQ multiplex PCR; TCRdb stores just in-frame clones and leaves some out. The sample includes approximately 150,000 clones, approximately 57% of them seen just once. What was sequenced was PBMCs. This receptor was taken from a male donor in good health and CMV-seronegative. The chain joins TRBV30 to TRBJ2-7; 11 bases are shared with TRBD1. The CDR3 is CAWSEGQGVIEQYF. The CDR3, as DNA: TGTGCCTGGAGTGAGGGACAGGGGGTTATCGAGCAGTACTTC.